The 18 T cell receptor beta chains in this list originate from one sample, sequenced in a study of T cell responses to AZD1222 COVID-19 vaccine. Produced via immunoSEQ multiplex PCR; TCRdb's table is partial and in-frame only. Of 90,000 to 150,000 clones listed, around 90% are singletons. Sequencing was performed on peripheral blood, taken on day 0 of AZD1222 vaccination. The origin of the receptors is an adult in good health.

The chain combines TRBV2 with TRBJ2-2, with 10 nucleotides matching TRBD1. V gave up 6 bases and J gave up 6 bases; unmatched junction bases: 10. From germline, CDR1 is SNHLY and CDR2 FYNNEI. The CDR3 totals 16 residues. CDR3 sequence reads: CASRERTGGGSGELFF. The CDR3 DNA reads TGTGCCAGCAGGGAAAGGACAGGGGGAGGTTCCGGGGAGCTGTTTTTT. Looking up the rest from reference TRBV2 and TRBJ2-2 gives the full variable domain: EPEVTQTPSHQVTQMGQEVILRCVPISNHLYFYWYRQILGQKVEFLVSFYNNEISEKSEIFDDQFSVERPDGSNFTLKIRSTKLEDSAMYFCASRERTGGGSGELFFGEGSRLTVL.

The count of this clone is one. This rearrangement joins TRBV11-3 to TRBJ1-1; D is perhaps TRBD1 (6 bases). The length of the CDR3 is 13 residues. Trimming shortened V by 5 bases and J by 2 bases, and 9 bases separated the two germline ends. CDR1 and CDR2 from the germline V gene are SGHNT and YENEEA. The CDR3 DNA reads as TGTGCCAGCAGCCGGGACACTAACACTGAAGCTTTCTTT. It codes for CASSRDTNTEAFF. The full variable domain, rest sourced from reference TRBV11-3 and TRBJ1-1, is EAGVVQSPRYKIIEKKQPVAFWCNPISGHNTLYWYLQNLGQGPELLIRYENEEAVDDSQLPKDRFSAERLKGVDSTLKIQPAELGDSAVYLCASSRDTNTEAFFGQGTRLTVV.

CDR3 nucleotides: TGTGCCAGCAGTTTTTCTCGTCAGCCCCAGCATTTT. Its protein is CASSFSRQPQHF. The chain carries TRBV12-3 or TRBV12-4 and TRBJ1-5; no clear D. This CDR3 spans 12 amino acids. V was pared by 3 bases and J by 6 bases, with 6 bases between.

This clone was picked up one time. CDR3 DNA: TGTGCCAGCAGCTTGGGCTGGGGCCCACAAGTTCATACGCAGTATTTT. It yields the protein CASSLGWGPQVHTQYF. The chain recombines TRBV5-6 with TRBJ2-3; maybe TRBD1 (5 bases). Between the trimmed V and J ends, which lost 0 bases and 7 bases, there was a span of 18 bases. The CDR3 has 16 amino acids. Per the germline V gene, CDR1 is SGHDT and CDR2 is YYEEEE.

The V call is TRBV6-5, the J call TRBJ1-2; D uncertain. CDR1 and CDR2 (germline): MNHEY, SVGAGI. The CDR3 covers 14 residues. Trimming cost V 4 bases and J 0 bases, with 9 bases left between them. The CDR3, as DNA: TGTGCCAGCAGTTCCCCCACGACTAACTATGGCTACACCTTC. It translates to CASSSPTTNYGYTF.

This rearrangement joins TRBV7-9 to TRBJ2-5, with 10 positions matching TRBD2. J lost 5 bases, V lost 3 bases, and 9 bases had no gene match. Germline V gene sequence: CDR1 SEHNR, CDR2 FQNEAQ (reference sequence). There are 16 residues in the CDR3. CDR3 residues: CASSFGLAVGKETQYF. Written as DNA, the CDR3 is TGTGCCAGCAGCTTTGGACTAGCGGTGGGGAAGGAGACCCAGTACTTC.

V gene TRBV4-1 combines with J gene TRBJ2-7; D is perhaps TRBD1 (6 bases). The CDR3 extends over 20 amino acids. Germline CDR1 reads MGHRA; CDR2 reads YSYEKL. Trimming shortened V by 0 bases and J by 3 bases, and 27 bases separated the two germline ends. This CDR3 reads CASSQDGVDRSSSPLYEQYF. The CDR3 DNA follows: TGCGCCAGCAGCCAAGACGGAGTTGACAGGAGTTCTTCCCCACTCTACGAGCAGTACTTC.

The J gene is TRBJ2-2, the V gene TRBV6-4; no clear D gene. V was trimmed by 6 bases and J by 1 base, leaving 6 bases between them. CDR1 and CDR2 (germline): MRHNA, SNTAGT. The CDR3 length is 13 residues. The CDR3 here is CASRNGNTGELFF. In DNA, the CDR3 is TGTGCCAGCAGGAACGGGAACACCGGGGAGCTGTTTTTT.

This chain uses TRBV2 with TRBJ1-1; the match to TRBD1 covers 7 bases. With 5 bases clipped from V and 1 base from J, the junction kept 1 base outside the gene matches. Germline CDR1 reads SNHLY; CDR2 reads FYNNEI. CDR3 length: 13 residues. The CDR3 DNA follows: TGTGCCAGCAGTCGACAGGGGAACACTGAAGCTTTCTTT. Its translation: CASSRQGNTEAFF. The complete variable domain, with remaining parts taken from reference TRBV2 and TRBJ1-1, reads EPEVTQTPSHQVTQMGQEVILRCVPISNHLYFYWYRQILGQKVEFLVSFYNNEISEKSEIFDDQFSVERPDGSNFTLKIRSTKLEDSAMYFCASSRQGNTEAFFGQGTRLTVV.

The J gene is TRBJ1-2, the V gene TRBV7-9; D is unclear. Trimming removed 4 bases at V and 2 bases at J, with 5 bases between. Germline assignment: CDR1 SEHNR and CDR2 FQNEAQ (reference sequence). The CDR3 is 12 residues long. CDR3 sequence: CASSSRNYGYTF. DNA for the CDR3: TGTGCCAGCAGCTCGCGGAACTATGGCTACACCTTC.

The rearrangement uses TRBV5-6 and TRBJ1-2; a possible D gene is TRBD1 (6 bases). V was pared by 4 bases and J by 1 base, with 20 bases between. There are 17 residues in the CDR3. Per germline, CDR1 SGHDT and CDR2 YYEEEE. The CDR3 loop is CASSPRTADQLNYGYTF. As DNA, the CDR3 is TGTGCCAGCAGCCCACGGACAGCCGATCAACTTAACTATGGCTACACCTTC.

Only one count was recorded for this clone. The V and J genes are TRBV5-6 and TRBJ1-2; perhaps TRBD1 as D (5 bases). Trimming cost V 4 bases and J 0 bases, with 16 bases left between them. Germline lookup yields CDR1 SGHDT and CDR2 YYEEEE. This CDR3 has 16 amino acids. CDR3 region: CASSLGRGRSNYGYTF. Here the CDR3 DNA reads TGTGCCAGCAGCCTGGGTCGGGGCAGATCTAACTATGGCTACACCTTC.

The chain recombines TRBV7-9 with TRBJ2-7; TRBD1 might be the D (6 bases). Trimming removed 1 base from V and 4 bases from J, with 11 bases in between. The CDR3 is made up of 14 amino acids. Germline V gives CDR1 SEHNR, CDR2 FQNEAQ (reference sequence). The CDR3 spells CASSLVGRGYEQYF. DNA of the CDR3: TGTGCCAGCAGCTTAGTTGGCAGGGGTTACGAGCAGTACTTC.

The J gene is TRBJ2-1, the V gene TRBV6-5, with TRBD2 as a possible D gene (5 bases). The germline V gene encodes CDR1 MNHEY and CDR2 SVGAGI. The CDR3 covers 15 residues. The ends were cut back, 6 bases at V and 0 bases at J, with 12 bases in the middle. The CDR3 sequence: CASRYKRSSYNEQFF. The CDR3 DNA sequence: TGTGCCAGCAGGTACAAGCGGAGCTCCTACAATGAGCAGTTCTTC.

The chain uses TRBV2 and TRBJ2-7; D is uncertain. The germline CDR1 and CDR2 sequences are SNHLY and FYNNEI. CDR3 length: 12 amino acids. The germline V and J ends were trimmed by 5 bases and 8 bases, with 13 bases remaining between them. CDR3 loop: CASSFRVLKQYF. Written as DNA, the CDR3 is TGTGCCAGCAGTTTCCGAGTCCTGAAGCAGTACTTC.

The genes are TRBV13 and TRBJ1-5; D remains ambiguous. V lost 4 bases and J lost 3, with 7 bases in between. Germline lookup yields CDR1 PRHDT and CDR2 FYEKMQ (reference sequence). The CDR3 is made up of 13 amino acids. CDR3 nucleotides: TGTGCCAGCAGCTCCCGGCTCAATCAGCCCCAGCATTTT. Its translation is CASSSRLNQPQHF.

The genes are TRBV2 and TRBJ1-3; tentative D call: TRBD1 (5 bases). Germline CDR1 and CDR2: SNHLY and FYNNEI. The ends were cut back, 6 bases at V and 1 base at J, with 16 bases in the middle. The CDR3 extends over 16 amino acids. The CDR3 protein is CASSLGGPGSGNTIYF. CDR3 nucleotides: TGTGCCAGCAGCCTCGGGGGACCAGGTTCTGGAAACACCATATATTTT.

The CDR3 DNA reads TGCAGCGTTGCGGGTTCTAACACCGGGGAGCTGTTTTTT. Protein product: CSVAGSNTGELFF. The rearrangement links TRBV29-1 to TRBJ2-2; D not resolved. V was shortened by 4 bases and J by 2 bases, with 8 bases between the two germline ends. CDR1 is SQVTM, CDR2 ANQGSEA, per germline. CDR3 size: 13 residues.